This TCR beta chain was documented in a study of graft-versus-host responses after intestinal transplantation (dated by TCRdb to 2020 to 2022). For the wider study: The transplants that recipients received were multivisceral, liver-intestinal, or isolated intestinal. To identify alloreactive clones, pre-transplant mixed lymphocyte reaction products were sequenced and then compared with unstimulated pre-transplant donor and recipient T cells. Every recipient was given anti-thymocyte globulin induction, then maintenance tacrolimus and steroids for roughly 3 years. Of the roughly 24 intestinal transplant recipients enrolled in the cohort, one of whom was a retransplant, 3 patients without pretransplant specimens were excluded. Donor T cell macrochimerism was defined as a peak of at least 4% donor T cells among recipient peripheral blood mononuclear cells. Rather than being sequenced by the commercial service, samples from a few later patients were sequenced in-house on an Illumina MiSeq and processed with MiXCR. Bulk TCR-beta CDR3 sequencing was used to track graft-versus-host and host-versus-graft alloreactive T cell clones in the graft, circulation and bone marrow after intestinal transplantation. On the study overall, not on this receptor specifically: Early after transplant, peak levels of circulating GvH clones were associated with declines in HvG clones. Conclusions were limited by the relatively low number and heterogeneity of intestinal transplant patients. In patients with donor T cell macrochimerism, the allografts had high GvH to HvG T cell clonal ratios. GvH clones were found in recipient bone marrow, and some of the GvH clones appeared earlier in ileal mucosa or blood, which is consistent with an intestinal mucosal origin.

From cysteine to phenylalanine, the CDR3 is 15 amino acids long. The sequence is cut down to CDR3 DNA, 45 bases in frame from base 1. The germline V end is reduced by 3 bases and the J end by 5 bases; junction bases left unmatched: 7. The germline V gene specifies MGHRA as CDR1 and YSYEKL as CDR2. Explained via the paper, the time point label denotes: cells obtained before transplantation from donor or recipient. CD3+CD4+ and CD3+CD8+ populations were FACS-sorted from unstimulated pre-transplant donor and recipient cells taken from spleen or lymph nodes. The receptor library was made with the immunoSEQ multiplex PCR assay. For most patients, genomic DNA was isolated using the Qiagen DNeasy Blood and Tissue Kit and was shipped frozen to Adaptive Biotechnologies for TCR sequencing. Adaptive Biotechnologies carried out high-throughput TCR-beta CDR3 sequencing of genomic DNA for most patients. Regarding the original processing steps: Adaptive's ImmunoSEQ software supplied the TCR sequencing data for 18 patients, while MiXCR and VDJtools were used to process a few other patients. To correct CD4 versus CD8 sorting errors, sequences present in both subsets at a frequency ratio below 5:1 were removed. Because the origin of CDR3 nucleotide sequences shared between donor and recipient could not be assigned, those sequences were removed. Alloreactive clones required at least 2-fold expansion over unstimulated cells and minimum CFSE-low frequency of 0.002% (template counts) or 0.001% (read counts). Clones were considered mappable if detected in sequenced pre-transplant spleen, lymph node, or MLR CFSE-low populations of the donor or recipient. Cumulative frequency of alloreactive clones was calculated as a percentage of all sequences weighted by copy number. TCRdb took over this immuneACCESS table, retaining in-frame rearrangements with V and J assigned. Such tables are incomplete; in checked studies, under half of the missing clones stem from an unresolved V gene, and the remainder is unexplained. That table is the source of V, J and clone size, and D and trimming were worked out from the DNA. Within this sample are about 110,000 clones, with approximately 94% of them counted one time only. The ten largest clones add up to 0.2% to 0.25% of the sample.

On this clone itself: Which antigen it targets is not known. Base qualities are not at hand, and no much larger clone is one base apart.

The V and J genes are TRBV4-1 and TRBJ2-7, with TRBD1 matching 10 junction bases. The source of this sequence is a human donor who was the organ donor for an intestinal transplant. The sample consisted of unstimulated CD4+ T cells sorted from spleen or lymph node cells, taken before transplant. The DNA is TGCGCCAGCAGCCACGGGGACAGGGGTATCGACGAGCAGTACTTC. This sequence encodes CASSHGDRGIDEQYF.